This TCR beta chain was recorded in a study of beta chain features in type 1 diabetes. General study points: All four CD4+ subsets from Type 1 diabetes patients carried moderately but significantly shorter TCRB CDR3s. More deletions and fewer insertions at VDJ junctions were seen in type 1 diabetes patients. Researchers could not determine here whether HLA type influences TCRB rearrangement.

Sorting gave populations that all exceeded 98% purity. Since all of the isolated RNA was reverse transcribed, expressed TCRB transcripts were what got sequenced. Several million reads were obtained on average from naive, central memory and regulatory T cell samples. Only in-frame clones appear in the TCRdb table, and some are missing; sequencing was by immunoSEQ multiplex PCR. The sample has 310,000 or so clones, roughly 15% seen once. This clone was observed a few times. What it binds is unknown. Sequenced: naive CD4+ T cells from blood. The receptor's source is a man between 18 and 29 years old with type 1 diabetes.

The CDR3 is CASSLAQGGHEQYF. The CDR3 nucleotides are TGTGCCAGCAGCTTAGCCCAAGGGGGCCACGAGCAGTACTTC. This sequence joins TRBV7-2 and TRBJ2-7, with TRBD1 identical over 7 bases. Looked up from germline, CDR1 is SGHTA and CDR2 is FQGNSA. V lost 0 bases to trimming and J lost 5 bases; unmatched junction nucleotides: 4. This CDR3 is 14 amino acids long.